Below, 21 T cell receptor beta chains from the same sample are listed, as sequenced in a study of metastatic and nonmetastatic thyroid tumors. TCRdb reprocessed the PCR reads via MiXCR. The repertoire holds around 41,000 clones, with 28% as singletons. No treatment of any kind had been given to any patient before thyroid surgery. The specimen was blood. Receptor source: a male donor with papillary thyroid cancer or a benign thyroid nodule (not recorded which). Some clones in this sample may be carry-over from other donors' samples.

The gene calls are TRBV12-3 or TRBV12-4 and TRBJ1-2; D is unresolved. V shed 5 bases and J shed 2 bases, with 12 bases lying between them. CDR3 size: 14 residues. The CDR3 region is CASSPPTVNYGYTF. CDR3 bases: TGTGCCAGCAGTCCCCCCACAGTGAACTATGGCTACACCTTC.

CDR3 sequence reads: CASRPGQGSREQYF. The CDR3 nucleotides are TGTGCCAGCAGACCGGGACAGGGTAGCCGCGAGCAGTACTTC. The V and J genes are TRBV28 and TRBJ2-7; the match to TRBD1 covers 9 bases. J gave up 6 bases and V 6 bases, and 9 bases lay outside the gene matches. Per germline, CDR1 MDHEN and CDR2 SYDVKM. The CDR3 consists of 14 residues.

This clone is medium-sized within its sample. The chain is built from TRBV28 and TRBJ1-1; 9 nucleotides match TRBD1. Germline CDR1 reads MDHEN; CDR2 reads SYDVKM. This CDR3 has 14 amino acids. Germline trimming cut 5 bases from V and 4 bases from J; bases unmatched to any gene: 5. CDR3 nucleotide sequence: TGTGCCAGCAGTCAGACAGGGGGGCTCACTGAAGCTTTCTTT. It is translated as CASSQTGGLTEAFF. Full variable domain (missing parts from reference TRBV28 and TRBJ1-1): DVKVTQSSRYLVKRTGEKVFLECVQDMDHENMFWYRQDPGLGLRLIYFSYDVKMKEKGDIPEGYSVSREKKERFSLILESASTNQTSMYLCASSQTGGLTEAFFGQGTRLTVV.

This clone was seen repeatedly, ten times or more. CDR3 in amino acids: CASSLHTDTQYF. DNA for the CDR3: TGTGCCAGCAGTCTGCACACAGATACGCAGTATTTT. V and J are TRBV12-3 or TRBV12-4 and TRBJ2-3; no firm D call. V was pared by 5 bases and J by 2 bases, with 5 bases between. This CDR3 has 12 amino acids.

This clone was observed many times. A single base separates this from a much larger clone, so it may be a read error. This chain links TRBV11-2 with TRBJ2-1; D is undetermined. CDR3 length equals 13 residues. Germline CDR1 reads SGHAT; CDR2 reads FQNNGV. The CDR3 spells CASSRAGYNGQFF. In nucleotides, the CDR3 is TGTGCCAGCAGTAGGGCCGGCTACAATGGGCAGTTCTTC.

This clone is medium-sized (0.01 to 0.1%) in the sample. The V call is TRBV6-1, the J call TRBJ2-1; TRBD1 or TRBD2 may be the D gene (5 bases each). The V end was cut by 7 bases, the J end by 5 bases, with 18 bases between. Germline V CDR1 and CDR2: MNHNS, SASEGT. CDR3 length: 15 amino acids. The CDR3 DNA is TGTGCCAGCATCGTATCCGGGACGCTACACAATGAGCAGTTCTTC. This translates into CASIVSGTLHNEQFF.

Details on this clone: At one boundary the junction diverges from the germline segment, which might be a read error. This chain connects TRBV5-6 to TRBJ1-5; D may be TRBD1 (5 bases). Germline CDR1 reads SGHDT; CDR2 reads YYEEEE. This CDR3 is built from 15 residues. CDR3 DNA sequence: TGTGCCAGCAGCTTCGGGGCAGATGGCAATCAGCCCCAGCGTTTT. Translating gives CASSFGADGNQPQRF.

To note about this clone: The junction differs from germline at one of its ends, possibly a read error. In DNA, the CDR3 is TGTGCCAGCAGTGATCAGGTTTGGGAGCAGCACTTC. Encoded protein: CASSDQVWEQHF. The J gene is TRBJ2-7, the V gene TRBV2, with D possibly being TRBD2 (5 bases). The CDR3 has 12 residues. The germline V gene encodes CDR1 SNHLY and CDR2 FYNNEI.

The chain links TRBV14 to TRBJ2-7, with a tentative D call TRBD2 (6 bases). Germline CDR1 SGHDN, CDR2 FVKESK. Trimming removed 2 bases from V and 1 base from J, with 9 bases in between. This CDR3 spans 14 amino acids. CDR3 bases: TGTGCCAGCAGCCAATGGGGGGTTTCCTACGAGCAGTACTTC. Protein product: CASSQWGVSYEQYF.

This clone was seen a handful of times. The chain couples TRBV6-4 to TRBJ2-2; tentatively, D is TRBD2 (6 bases). CDR3 length: 15 residues. Germline lookup yields CDR1 MRHNA and CDR2 SNTAGT. Trimming shortened V by 6 bases and J by 6 bases, and 17 bases separated the two germline ends. The CDR3: CASRLGVEGPGELFF. The CDR3 region has the DNA TGTGCCAGCAGACTCGGCGTGGAGGGCCCCGGGGAGCTGTTTTTT.

About this clone itself: At one boundary the junction diverges from the germline segment, which might be a read error. The chain couples TRBV5-1 to TRBJ2-1; D perhaps matches TRBD1 (5 bases). This CDR3 is built from 12 residues. The V gene's germline CDR1 is SGHRS and CDR2 YFSETQ. CDR3 nucleotides: TGCGCCAGCAGCTTACAGGAAGAGACCCAGTGCTTC. Protein: CASSLQEETQCF.

Ten or more counts support this clone. The gene calls are TRBV6-2 or TRBV6-3 and TRBJ2-1; 8 bases agree with TRBD2. With V trimmed by 5 bases and J by 2 bases, 8 bases remained unmatched. CDR1 and CDR2 (germline): MNHEY, SVGEGT. The CDR3 extends over 16 amino acids. CDR3 sequence (DNA): TGTGCCAGCAGTGGGGTTCGGGGGGGGGCCTACAATGAGCAGTTCTTC. Protein product: CASSGVRGGAYNEQFF.

This clone was recorded many times. The V and J genes are TRBV3-1 and TRBJ2-6, with D perhaps matching TRBD2 (6 bases). V was shortened by 4 bases and J by 2 bases, with 12 bases between the two germline ends. CDR3 length: 16 residues. Looked up from germline, CDR1 is LGHDT and CDR2 is YNNKEL (reference sequence). The CDR3 region is CASSPRGLAGANVLTF. Written as DNA, the CDR3 is TGTGCCAGCAGCCCCCGGGGGTTGGCTGGGGCCAACGTCCTGACTTTC.

This clone was seen ten or more times. The chain uses TRBV18 and TRBJ1-4; 10 nucleotides match TRBD1. Trimming at V came to 3 bases and at J to 8 bases, leaving 3 bases not matched to a gene. The CDR3 has 14 amino acids. Germline V gene sequence: CDR1 KGHSH, CDR2 LQKENI. The CDR3 here is CASSPGTGVEKLFF. As DNA, the CDR3 is TGTGCCAGCTCACCCGGGACAGGGGTAGAAAAACTGTTTTTT.

This chain joins TRBV20-1 and TRBJ2-2; 9 nucleotides match TRBD2. CDR1 is DFQATT, CDR2 SNEGSKA, per germline (reference sequence). The CDR3 spans 15 residues. V shed 6 bases, J shed 7 bases, and the junction held 12 bases outside the gene matches. As DNA, the CDR3 is TGCAGTGCCGTCGTCGTAGCGGGAGATATCGGGGAGCTGTTTTTT. Its translation: CSAVVVAGDIGELFF.

This clone was seen more than once but under ten times. The gene calls are TRBV6-1 and TRBJ1-6; D call uncertain. The V gene lost 2 bases and the J gene lost 9 bases, with 14 bases spanning the gap. Germline V gene sequence: CDR1 MNHNS, CDR2 SASEGT. The CDR3 runs to 15 residues. The CDR3 DNA sequence: TGTGCCAGCAGTGAACTTACAGTAGGACGTTCACCCCTCCACTTT. Residues: CASSELTVGRSPLHF.

This clone was detected ten times or more. This chain links TRBV5-1 with TRBJ1-1, with D possibly matching TRBD1 (5 bases). V gave up 1 base and J gave up 3 bases, with 10 bases separating them. Germline V gene sequence: CDR1 SGHRS, CDR2 YFSETQ. This CDR3 is built from 14 residues. This CDR3 is CASSLQGGDTEAFF. The CDR3 DNA follows: TGCGCCAGCAGCTTGCAGGGAGGGGACACTGAAGCTTTCTTT.

About this clone: One junction end disagrees with the germline gene, perhaps due to a read error. The chain combines TRBV19 with TRBJ1-1, with D maybe TRBD1 (5 bases). The CDR3 has 11 amino acids. Germline V gene lookup returns CDR1 LNHDA and CDR2 SQIVND (reference sequence). This chain's CDR3 is CAGSIDRKALF. CDR3 nucleotides: TGTGCCGGTAGTATAGACAGAAAAGCTTTGTTT.

There are many counts of this clone. This chain connects TRBV20-1 to TRBJ2-1; 9 nucleotides agree with TRBD2. The V segment lost 1 base and the J segment 3 bases; nucleotides outside the gene matches: 1. This CDR3 is built from 14 residues. Germline V CDR1 and CDR2: DFQATT, SNEGSKA (reference sequence). The CDR3, as DNA: TGCAGTGCTAGAGGACTAGCGGACTACAATGAGCAGTTCTTC. It translates to CSARGLADYNEQFF.

About this clone itself: The final CDR3 position lacks the conserved phenylalanine or tryptophan, pointing to a likely read error. The chain links TRBV5-1 to TRBJ2-2; D not certain. The germline V gene encodes CDR1 SGHRS and CDR2 YFSETQ. The CDR3 totals 13 residues. The CDR3 loop reads CASSEQNSGELFL. In DNA, the CDR3 is TGCGCCAGTTCGGAACAGAACTCCGGGGAGCTGTTTTTA.

V is TRBV19 and J is TRBJ2-6; maybe TRBD2 (6 bases). This CDR3 has 19 residues. Germline V gives CDR1 LNHDA, CDR2 SQIVND (reference sequence). Trimming removed 1 base from V and 0 bases from J, with 16 bases in between. The CDR3 DNA reads as TGTGCCAGTAGTATAGGTGCGGGGCCTTCCCACTCTGGGGCCAACGTCCTGACTTTC. It codes for CASSIGAGPSHSGANVLTF. The full variable domain, completed using reference TRBV19 and TRBJ2-6, is DGGITQSPKYLFRKEGQNVTLSCEQNLNHDAMYWYRQDPGQGLRLIYYSQIVNDFQKGDIAEGYSVSREKKESFPLTVTSAQKNPTAFYLCASSIGAGPSHSGANVLTFGAGSRLTVL.